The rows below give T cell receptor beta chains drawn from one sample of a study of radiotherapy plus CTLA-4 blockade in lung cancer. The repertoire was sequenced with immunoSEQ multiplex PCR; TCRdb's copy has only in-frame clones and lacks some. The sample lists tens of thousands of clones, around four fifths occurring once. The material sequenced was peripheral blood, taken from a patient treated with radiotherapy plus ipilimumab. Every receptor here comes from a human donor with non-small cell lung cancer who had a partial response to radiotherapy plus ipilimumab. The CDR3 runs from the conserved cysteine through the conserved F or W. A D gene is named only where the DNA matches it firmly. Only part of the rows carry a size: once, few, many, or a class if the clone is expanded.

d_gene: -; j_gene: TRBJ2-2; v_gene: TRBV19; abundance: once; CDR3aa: CASSIRGGELFF; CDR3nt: TGTGCCAGTAGTATTCGGGGGGGGGAGCTGTTTTTT
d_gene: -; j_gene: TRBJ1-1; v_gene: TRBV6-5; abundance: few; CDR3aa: CASSYRGGAEAFF; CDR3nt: TGTGCCAGCAGTTACAGAGGGGGGGCTGAAGCTTTCTTT
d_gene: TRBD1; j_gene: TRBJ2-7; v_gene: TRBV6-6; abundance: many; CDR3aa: CASSRPQGLDSEQYF; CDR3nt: TGTGCCAGCAGCCGACCACAGGGGTTGGACAGCGAGCAGTACTTC
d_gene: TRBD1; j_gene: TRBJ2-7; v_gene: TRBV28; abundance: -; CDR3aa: CASGGQGVYYEQYF; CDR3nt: TGTGCCAGCGGTGGACAGGGGGTTTACTACGAGCAGTACTTC
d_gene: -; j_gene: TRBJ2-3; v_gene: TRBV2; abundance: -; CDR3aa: CASIWGGLNTDTQYF; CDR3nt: TGTGCCAGCATCTGGGGGGGCCTTAACACAGATACGCAGTATTTT
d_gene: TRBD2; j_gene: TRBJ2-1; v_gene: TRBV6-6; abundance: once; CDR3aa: CASLSGGVPSYNEQFF; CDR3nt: TGTGCCAGCCTAAGCGGGGGGGTCCCCTCCTACAATGAGCAGTTCTTC
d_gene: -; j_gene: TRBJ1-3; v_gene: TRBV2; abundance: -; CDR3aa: CASSSDSGNTIYF; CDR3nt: TGTGCCAGCAGTTCGGACAGTGGAAACACCATATATTTT
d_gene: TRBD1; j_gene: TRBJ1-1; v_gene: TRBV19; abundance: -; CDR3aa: CASIRGTDYTEAFF; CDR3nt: TGTGCCAGTATTCGCGGGACAGACTACACTGAAGCTTTCTTT
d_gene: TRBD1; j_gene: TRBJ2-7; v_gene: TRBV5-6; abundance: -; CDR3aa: CASSLSRTGALSYEQYF; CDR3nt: TGTGCCAGCAGCTTGTCTCGGACAGGGGCCCTCTCCTACGAGCAGTACTTC
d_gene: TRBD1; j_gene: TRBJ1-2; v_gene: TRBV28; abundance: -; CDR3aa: CASSLQGGYGYTF; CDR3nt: TGTGCCAGCAGTCTACAGGGGGGTTATGGCTACACCTTC
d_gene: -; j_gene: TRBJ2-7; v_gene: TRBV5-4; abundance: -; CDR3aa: CASTAQGYNYEQYF; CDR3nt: TGTGCCAGCACTGCCCAGGGTTACAACTACGAGCAGTACTTC
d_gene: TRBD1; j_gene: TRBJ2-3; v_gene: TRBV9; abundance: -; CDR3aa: CASSAGGGAVTDTQYF; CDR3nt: TGTGCCAGCAGCGCAGGGGGCGGGGCGGTCACAGATACGCAGTATTTT
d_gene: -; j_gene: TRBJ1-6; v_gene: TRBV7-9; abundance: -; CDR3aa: CASSRGGTDNSPLHF; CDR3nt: TGTGCCAGCTCACGAGGCGGGACGGATAATTCACCCCTCCACTTT
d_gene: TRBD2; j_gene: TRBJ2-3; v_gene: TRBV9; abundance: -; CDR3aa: CASNRGGSTDTQYF; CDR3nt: TGTGCCAGCAACCGGGGGGGGAGCACAGATACGCAGTATTTT